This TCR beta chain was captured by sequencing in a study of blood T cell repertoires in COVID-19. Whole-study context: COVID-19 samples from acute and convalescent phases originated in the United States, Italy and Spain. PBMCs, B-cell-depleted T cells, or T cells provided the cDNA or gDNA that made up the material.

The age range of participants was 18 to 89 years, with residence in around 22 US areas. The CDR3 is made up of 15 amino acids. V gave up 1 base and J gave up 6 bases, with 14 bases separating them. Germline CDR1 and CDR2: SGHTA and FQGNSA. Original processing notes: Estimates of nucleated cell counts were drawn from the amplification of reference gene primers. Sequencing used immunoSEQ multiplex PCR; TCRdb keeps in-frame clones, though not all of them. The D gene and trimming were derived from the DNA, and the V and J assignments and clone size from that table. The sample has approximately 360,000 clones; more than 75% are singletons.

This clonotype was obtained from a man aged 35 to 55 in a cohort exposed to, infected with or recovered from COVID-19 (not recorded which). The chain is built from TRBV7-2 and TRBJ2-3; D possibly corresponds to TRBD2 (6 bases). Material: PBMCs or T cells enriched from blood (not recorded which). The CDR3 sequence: CASSLDGSYSDTQYF. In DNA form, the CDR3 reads TGTGCCAGCAGCTTAGACGGGAGTTACTCGGATACGCAGTATTTT.